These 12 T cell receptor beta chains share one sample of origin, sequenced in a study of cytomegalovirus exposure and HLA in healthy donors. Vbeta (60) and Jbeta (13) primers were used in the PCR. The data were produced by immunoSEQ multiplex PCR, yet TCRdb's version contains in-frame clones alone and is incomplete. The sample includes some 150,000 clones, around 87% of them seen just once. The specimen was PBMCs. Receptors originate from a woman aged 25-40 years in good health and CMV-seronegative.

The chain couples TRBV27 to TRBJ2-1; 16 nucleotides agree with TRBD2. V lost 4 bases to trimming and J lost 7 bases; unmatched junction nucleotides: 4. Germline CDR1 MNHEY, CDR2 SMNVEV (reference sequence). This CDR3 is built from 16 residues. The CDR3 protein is CASSWGLAGGPNEQFF. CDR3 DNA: TGTGCCAGCAGTTGGGGACTAGCGGGAGGGCCGAATGAGCAGTTCTTC.

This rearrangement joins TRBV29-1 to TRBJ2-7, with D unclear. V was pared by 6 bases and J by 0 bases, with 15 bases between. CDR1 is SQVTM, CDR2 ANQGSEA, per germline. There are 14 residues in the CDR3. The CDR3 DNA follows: TGCAGCGTCTCCATAACGTACAGCTCCTACGAGCAGTACTTC. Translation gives CSVSITYSSYEQYF.

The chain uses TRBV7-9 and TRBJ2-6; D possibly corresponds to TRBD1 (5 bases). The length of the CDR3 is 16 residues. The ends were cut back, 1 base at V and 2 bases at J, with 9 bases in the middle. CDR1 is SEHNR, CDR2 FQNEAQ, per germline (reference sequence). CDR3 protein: CASSLVAGTGANVLTF. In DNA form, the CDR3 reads TGTGCCAGCAGCTTAGTAGCAGGGACTGGGGCCAACGTCCTGACTTTC.

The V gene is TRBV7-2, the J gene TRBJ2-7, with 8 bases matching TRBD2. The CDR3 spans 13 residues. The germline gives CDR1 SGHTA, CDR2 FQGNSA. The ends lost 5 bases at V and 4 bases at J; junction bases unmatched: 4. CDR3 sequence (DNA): TGTGCCAGCAGCGTAACTAGCGGTTACGAGCAGTACTTC. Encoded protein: CASSVTSGYEQYF.

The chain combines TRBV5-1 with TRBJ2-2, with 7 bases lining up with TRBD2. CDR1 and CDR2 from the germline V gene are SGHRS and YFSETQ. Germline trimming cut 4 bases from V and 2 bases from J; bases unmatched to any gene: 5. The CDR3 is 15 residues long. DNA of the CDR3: TGCGCCAGCAGCCCACTGGGACTAAACACCGGGGAGCTGTTTTTT. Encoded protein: CASSPLGLNTGELFF.

The CDR3 DNA reads TGCGCCAGCAGCTTGTGGGGACTAGAGGGGAATGAGCAGTTCTTC. This sequence encodes CASSLWGLEGNEQFF. The rearrangement joins TRBV5-1 to TRBJ2-1; 8 nucleotides align to TRBD2. The CDR3 totals 15 residues. V was pared by 1 base and J by 7 bases, with 7 bases of the junction left unmatched. Germline V lookup: CDR1 SGHRS, CDR2 YFSETQ. Using reference TRBV5-1 and TRBJ2-1 for the parts outside the CDR3, the full variable domain is KAGVTQTPRYLIKTRGQQVTLSCSPISGHRSVSWYQQTPGQGLQFLFEYFSETQRNKGNFPGRFSGRQFSNSRSEMNVSTLELGDSALYLCASSLWGLEGNEQFFGPGTRLTVL.

The CDR3 here is CASSVTGGPYEQYF. CDR3 nucleotides: TGTGCCAGCAGTGTAACAGGGGGTCCCTACGAGCAGTACTTC. This chain joins TRBV27 and TRBJ2-7; 8 bases fit TRBD1. CDR3 length: 14 amino acids. Germline lookup yields CDR1 MNHEY and CDR2 SMNVEV (reference sequence). The V and J ends lost 5 bases and 2 bases, in that order; junction bases with no gene match: 5.

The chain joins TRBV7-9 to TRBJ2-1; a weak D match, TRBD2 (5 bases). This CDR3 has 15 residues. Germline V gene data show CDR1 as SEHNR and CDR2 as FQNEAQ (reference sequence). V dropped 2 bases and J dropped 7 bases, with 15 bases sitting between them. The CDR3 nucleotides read TGTGCCAGCAGCTTAAGGTGGAGACGGGATAATGAGCAGTTCTTC. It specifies CASSLRWRRDNEQFF.

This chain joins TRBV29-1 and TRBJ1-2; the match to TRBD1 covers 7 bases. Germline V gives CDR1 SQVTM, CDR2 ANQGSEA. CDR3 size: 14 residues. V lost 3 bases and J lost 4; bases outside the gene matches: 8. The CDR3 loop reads CSVDDLAGGYGYTF. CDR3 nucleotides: TGCAGCGTTGATGACTTGGCAGGGGGCTATGGCTACACCTTC.

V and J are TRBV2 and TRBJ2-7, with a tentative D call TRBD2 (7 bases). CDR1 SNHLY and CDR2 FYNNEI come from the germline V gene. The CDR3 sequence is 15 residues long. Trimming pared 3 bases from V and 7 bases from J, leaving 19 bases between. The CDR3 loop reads CASSEFFGGRREQYF. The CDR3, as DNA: TGTGCCAGCAGTGAGTTTTTCGGGGGGCGGAGGGAGCAGTACTTC.

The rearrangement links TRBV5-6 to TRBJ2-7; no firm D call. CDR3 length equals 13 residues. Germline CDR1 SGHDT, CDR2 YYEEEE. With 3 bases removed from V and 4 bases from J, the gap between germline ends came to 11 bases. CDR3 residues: CASSSDTPYEQYF. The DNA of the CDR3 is TGTGCCAGCAGCTCCGACACGCCTTACGAGCAGTACTTC. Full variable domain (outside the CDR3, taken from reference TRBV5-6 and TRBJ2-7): DAGVTQSPTHLIKTRGQQVTLRCSPKSGHDTVSWYQQALGQGPQFIFQYYEEEERQRGNFPDRFSGHQFPNYSSELNVNALLLGDSALYLCASSSDTPYEQYFGPGTRLTVT.

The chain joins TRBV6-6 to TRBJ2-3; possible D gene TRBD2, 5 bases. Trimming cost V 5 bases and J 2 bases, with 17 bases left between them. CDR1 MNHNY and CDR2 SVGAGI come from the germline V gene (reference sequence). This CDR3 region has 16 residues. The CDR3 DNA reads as TGTGCCAGCAGTCCCTCCCCCCCCGGGAACACAGATACGCAGTATTTT. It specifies CASSPSPPGNTDTQYF.